A selection of T cell receptor beta chains follows, all from one sample in a study of blood T cell repertoires in COVID-19. Clones were sequenced by immunoSEQ multiplex PCR, and TCRdb holds only the in-frame ones, with some missing. The data show 30,000 to 35,000 clones, around 86% seen once. Material for sequencing was peripheral blood. All receptors come from a man aged 55 to 69 with active COVID-19. Each CDR3 is given with its conserved first and last residue. The order of the fields is D gene, clone size, J gene, V gene, CDR3 DNA, CDR3 protein. A D gene is named only where the DNA matches it firmly. Rows give clone size only sometimes, using once, few, many, or a class for an expanded clone.

- few TRBJ2-7 TRBV14 TGTGCCAGCAGCGGACTGCCCACCTACGAGCAGTACTTC CASSGLPTYEQYF
TRBD1 - TRBJ1-6 TRBV3-1/TRBV3-2 TGTGCCAGCAGCCAAGGAGGGGGCCTCAATTCACCCCTCCACTTT CASSQGGGLNSPLHF
- - TRBJ2-1 TRBV5-4 TGTGCCAGCAGCTTGCAGTCAGGGGTGTACAATGAGCAGTTCTTC CASSLQSGVYNEQFF
TRBD1 - TRBJ2-7 TRBV7-8 TGTGCCAGCAGCTTGCTCAGGGGGTATTATTACGAGCAGTACTTC CASSLLRGYYYEQYF
- - TRBJ2-7 TRBV12-3/TRBV12-4 TGTGCCAGCACCTGGAGGGAGGCGGGCGAGCAGTACTTC CASTWREAGEQYF
TRBD2 once TRBJ2-3 TRBV6-1 TGTGCCAGCAGTGAGGGGACTAGCGGGGGGGGCACAGATACGCAGTATTTT CASSEGTSGGGTDTQYF
TRBD2 - TRBJ2-7 TRBV18 TGTGCCGCGCAAGGCACACCATCGGGGAGGGAGCACGAGCAGTACTTC CAAQGTPSGREHEQYF
- - TRBJ1-1 TRBV6-4 TGTGCCAGCAGCTACGAAAGGAACACTGAAGCTTTCTTT CASSYERNTEAFF
- - TRBJ2-2 TRBV19 TGTGCCAGTAGTATAGGCGGACAGTCCGGGGAGCTGTTTTTT CASSIGGQSGELFF
TRBD2 - TRBJ2-7 TRBV27 TGTGCCAGCAGTTTATCGGGGGGGGTCCACGAGCAGTACTTC CASSLSGGVHEQYF
- - TRBJ2-7 TRBV4-2 TGTGCCAGCAGCCAAGGTTCTACTCCCTACGAGCAGTACTTC CASSQGSTPYEQYF
- once TRBJ2-5 TRBV20-1 TGCAGTGCTCCCCCAGGGTACTTC CSAPPGYF
TRBD1 - TRBJ1-1 TRBV7-2 TGTGCCAGCAGCTCTCAGGGGGCGCGACCTGAAGCTTTCTTT CASSSQGARPEAFF
- - TRBJ1-3 TRBV2 TGTGCCAGCAGTGGGACTGAGGCCTTCTCTGGAAACACCATATATTTT CASSGTEAFSGNTIYF
TRBD2 - TRBJ2-3 TRBV5-4 TGTGCCAGCAGCCTAGGACTAGCGGGAGGACCAGATACGCAGTATTTT CASSLGLAGGPDTQYF
- few TRBJ1-3 TRBV2 TGTGCCAGCAGTCAACCGGAGAGCGGTCGAAACACCATATATTTT CASSQPESGRNTIYF
- - TRBJ1-6 TRBV10-3 TGTGCCATCAGTCAGGGTCGCTCCTATAATTCACCCCTCCACTTT CAISQGRSYNSPLHF
- - TRBJ1-2 TRBV19 TGTGCCAGTAGTATTTTAGGGAGCGATGGCTACACCTTC CASSILGSDGYTF
TRBD2 once TRBJ2-7 TRBV3-1/TRBV3-2 TGTGCCAGCAGCCAAGGGCTAGCGGGAGTCTCCTACGAGCAGTACTTC CASSQGLAGVSYEQYF
- few TRBJ1-1 TRBV19 TGTGCCAGTAGCATCCAGGGGAACACTGAAGCTTTCTTT CASSIQGNTEAFF
TRBD1 - TRBJ1-3 TRBV11-2 TGTGCCAGCAGCCACCGACAGGGGGGAACTGGAAACACCATATATTTT CASSHRQGGTGNTIYF
- - TRBJ1-1 TRBV29-1 TGCAGCGGAAGGGGTGGGAACACTGAAGCTTTCTTT CSGRGGNTEAFF
TRBD2 - TRBJ2-5 TRBV11-1 TGTGCCAGCAGCTCCACTAGCGGGGTGGAGACCCAGTACTTC CASSSTSGVETQYF
TRBD2 few TRBJ2-7 TRBV6-1 TGTGCCAGCAGTGAAAGAGCTAGCGGGAGCTACGAGCAGTACTTC CASSERASGSYEQYF